Listed below are T cell receptor beta chains from one sample, sequenced in a study of blood T cell repertoires in COVID-19. Clones were sequenced by immunoSEQ multiplex PCR, and TCRdb holds only the in-frame ones, with some missing. The data show approximately 100,000 clones, with around nine tenths seen just once and 5.7% held by the top ten. Specimen: peripheral blood. Receptor source: a man in his 70s with acute or convalescent COVID-19. CDR3s include the opening cysteine and the closing phenylalanine or tryptophan. The D gene is left open where the match is weak. Clone size, where shown, is once, few, many, or a class for clones that have expanded.

D,V,J,length,size,DNA,CDR3
TRBD2,TRBV6-1,TRBJ2-7,16,few,TGTGCCAGCAGTGCACCGCCACTAGCGGGAGGGGGGGAGCAGTACTTC,CASSAPPLAGGGEQYF
TRBD1,TRBV6-8,TRBJ1-2,15,NA,TGTGCCAGCAGTTCCGGGACAGCAATCAACTATGGCTACACCTTC,CASSSGTAINYGYTF
NA,TRBV5-4,TRBJ1-1,15,NA,TGTGCCAGCAGCTTGCGCTCAGGGTTGAACACTGAAGCTTTCTTT,CASSLRSGLNTEAFF
TRBD2,TRBV7-9,TRBJ2-1,18,NA,TGTGCCAGCAGCCCCCGGTCGTCGTGGAGCGGGAGTTACAATGAGCAGTTCTTC,CASSPRSSWSGSYNEQFF
NA,TRBV4-1,TRBJ2-1,14,NA,TGCGCCAGCAGCCAAACAGCCGCGTACAATGAGCAGTTCTTC,CASSQTAAYNEQFF
TRBD1,TRBV28,TRBJ1-6,14,NA,TGTGCCAGCAGTTTGACAGGGAGCGGATCACCCCTCCACTTT,CASSLTGSGSPLHF
NA,TRBV12-5,TRBJ1-1,13,once,TGTGCTAGTGCTACTACCATGAACACTGAAGCTTTCTTT,CASATTMNTEAFF
TRBD1,TRBV5-6,TRBJ1-4,16,NA,TGTGCCAGCAGCCTGCTCGGGACAGGGGTTACCGTGCAACTGTTTTTT,CASSLLGTGVTVQLFF
TRBD1,TRBV2,TRBJ1-4,15,NA,TGTGCCAGCAGTGATCCAGGGGGTCCCTCCGAAAAACTGTTTTTT,CASSDPGGPSEKLFF
TRBD1,TRBV5-4,TRBJ1-5,15,NA,TGTGCCAGCAGCTTGGCCCCGGGACAGGGACAGCCCCAGCATTTT,CASSLAPGQGQPQHF
TRBD2,TRBV15,TRBJ2-3,14,NA,TGTGCCACCAATCCGGGACTAGGCACAGATACGCAGTATTTT,CATNPGLGTDTQYF
TRBD1,TRBV4-2,TRBJ2-7,15,once,TGTGCCAGCAGCCAAGTACAGGGGCAGTTAAACGAGCAGTACTTC,CASSQVQGQLNEQYF
TRBD2,TRBV7-8,TRBJ2-7,16,NA,TGTGCCAGCAGCTTAGGACTAGCGGGAGGGGGTTACGAGCAGTACTTC,CASSLGLAGGGYEQYF
TRBD1,TRBV11-2,TRBJ2-5,14,NA,TGTGCCAGCAGCCTCAGGGACAGCCAAGAGACCCAGTACTTC,CASSLRDSQETQYF
NA,TRBV5-1,TRBJ1-4,13,NA,TGCGCCAGCAGCTTGACAGTTAATGAAAAACTGTTTTTT,CASSLTVNEKLFF
TRBD2,TRBV19,TRBJ2-1,15,NA,TGTGCCAGTATGGGACTAGCGGGAGGTTTGAATGAGCAGTTCTTC,CASMGLAGGLNEQFF
TRBD1,TRBV2,TRBJ1-3,16,NA,TGTGCCAGCCTCATGAAGCGGCAGGGGGCTGGAAACACCATATATTTT,CASLMKRQGAGNTIYF
TRBD1,TRBV2,TRBJ2-1,12,once,TGTGCCTCTCTAAAACAGGGGGGTGAGCAGTTCTTC,CASLKQGGEQFF
TRBD1,TRBV7-2,TRBJ1-3,15,NA,TGTGCCAGCAGGCCGCCAGGACAGGCTGGAAACACCATATATTTT,CASRPPGQAGNTIYF
NA,TRBV7-9,TRBJ2-1,13,NA,TGTGCCAGCAGCTCCCAGGGGAGGGATGAGCAGTTCTTC,CASSSQGRDEQFF
TRBD1,TRBV4-1,TRBJ2-2,16,NA,TGCGCCAGCAGCCATCCCGAGGGGGCAGGGACCGGGGAGCTGTTTTTT,CASSHPEGAGTGELFF
TRBD1,TRBV5-6,TRBJ1-1,17,NA,TGTGCCAGCAGTACTTCAGGGGGTTCCCGTGTGAACACTGAAGCTTTCTTT,CASSTSGGSRVNTEAFF
NA,TRBV4-2,TRBJ2-3,15,NA,TGTGCCAGCAGCCAAAGAGACGCAACCGGGGATACGCAGTATTTT,CASSQRDATGDTQYF
NA,TRBV6-5,TRBJ2-7,14,NA,TGTGCCAGCAGTATTCATGGTAGTAGCAACGAGCAGTACTTC,CASSIHGSSNEQYF
NA,TRBV3-1/TRBV3-2,TRBJ2-3,12,once,TGTGCCAGCAGCCAGGCCTCAGATACGCAGTATTTT,CASSQASDTQYF
NA,TRBV18,TRBJ2-3,18,once,TGTGCCAGCTCTTCATCAGAGGGGGTGAAGTCCCTCACAGATACGCAGTATTTT,CASSSSEGVKSLTDTQYF
NA,TRBV4-1,TRBJ1-1,14,once,TGCGCCAGCAGCCAAGAAGACAGAGCCACTGAAGCTTTCTTT,CASSQEDRATEAFF
NA,TRBV5-4,TRBJ2-1,12,NA,TGTGCCAGCAGCTTGGTTAACAATGAGCAGTTCTTC,CASSLVNNEQFF
NA,TRBV2,TRBJ1-2,15,NA,TGTGCCAGCAGTGTGGGTGGGGCGCTTAACTATGGCTACACCTTC,CASSVGGALNYGYTF
NA,TRBV6-5,TRBJ2-7,13,NA,TGTGCCAGCAGGCGGGCAATGACGGACGAGCAGTACTTC,CASRRAMTDEQYF